The source of this T cell receptor beta chain is a study of blood T cell repertoires in COVID-19. Sequencing used immunoSEQ multiplex PCR; TCRdb keeps in-frame clones, though not all of them. The table shows about 140,000 clones, with around 90% occurring only once. The CDR3 totals 15 residues. V shed 3 bases and J 10 bases; nucleotides not matched to a gene: 9. Germline CDR1 reads MNHEY; CDR2 reads SMNVEV (reference sequence). This clonotype was sampled from a human donor with COVID-19, enrolled during active disease. The donor label of this sample is uncertain. Sequenced sample: peripheral blood. The chain combines TRBV27 with TRBJ2-1, with TRBD2 matching 10 bases. DNA for the CDR3: TGTGCCAGCAGTTTTACTCGGACTAGCGGTAGGGAGCAGTTCTTC. Amino acids: CASSFTRTSGREQFF.